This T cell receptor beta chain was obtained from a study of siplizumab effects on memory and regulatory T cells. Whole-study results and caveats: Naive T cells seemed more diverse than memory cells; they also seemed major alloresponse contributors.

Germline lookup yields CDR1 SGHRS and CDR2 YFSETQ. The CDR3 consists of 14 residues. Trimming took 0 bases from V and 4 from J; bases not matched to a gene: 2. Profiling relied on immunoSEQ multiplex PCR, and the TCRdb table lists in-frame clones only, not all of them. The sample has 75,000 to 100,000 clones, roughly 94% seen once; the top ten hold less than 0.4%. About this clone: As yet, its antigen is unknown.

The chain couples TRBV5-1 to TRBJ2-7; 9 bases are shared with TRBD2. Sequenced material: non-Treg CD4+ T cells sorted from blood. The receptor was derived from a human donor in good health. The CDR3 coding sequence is TGCGCCAGCAGCTTGGGTAGCGGGGGTTACGAGCAGTACTTC. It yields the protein CASSLGSGGYEQYF.